These T cell receptor beta chains were read from a single sample in a study of T cells in Graves' hyperthyroidism and ophthalmopathy. TCRdb fed the multiplex PCR reads into MiXCR, producing one record per CDR3 protein. The sample yields about 600,000 distinct CDR3 sequences, approximately 15% seen once. The specimen was blood. The receptors shown here come from a woman under 30 with Graves' ophthalmopathy. CDR3s include the opening cysteine and the closing phenylalanine or tryptophan. Each record gives: CDR3 DNA, CDR3 protein, D gene, V gene, J gene, clone size. D genes are given only for firm matches. Clone size, where shown, is once, few, many, or a class for clones that have expanded.

CDR3 DNA: TGCGCCAGCAGCCAACCCGGGGGGGTCACCGGGGAGCTGTTTTTT
CDR3 protein: CASSQPGGVTGELFF
D gene: TRBD2
V gene: TRBV4-1
J gene: TRBJ2-2
clone size: NA

CDR3 DNA: TGTGCCAGCTCACCACCGACAGGGCGTGACGAGCAGTACTTC
CDR3 protein: CASSPPTGRDEQYF
D gene: TRBD1
V gene: TRBV18
J gene: TRBJ2-7
clone size: few

CDR3 DNA: TGTGCCAGCAGTGCCGCCGGGACTAGGGGAAATGAGCAGTTCTTC
CDR3 protein: CASSAAGTRGNEQFF
D gene: TRBD2
V gene: TRBV6-2/TRBV6-3
J gene: TRBJ2-1
clone size: NA

CDR3 DNA: TGTGCCAGCAGCCAAGAAAAACAGGCCCAAGAGACCCAGTACTTC
CDR3 protein: CASSQEKQAQETQYF
D gene: NA
V gene: TRBV4-2
J gene: TRBJ2-5
clone size: many

CDR3 DNA: TGCAGTGCTAGAGATCCAAGGGGGCGAGGCGATGAGCAGTTCTTC
CDR3 protein: CSARDPRGRGDEQFF
D gene: TRBD1
V gene: TRBV20-1
J gene: TRBJ2-1
clone size: NA

CDR3 DNA: TGTGCCAGCAGTTCCCTGGATCAGACCCTAGGGGGAAATGGCTACACCTTC
CDR3 protein: CASSSLDQTLGGNGYTF
D gene: NA
V gene: TRBV27
J gene: TRBJ1-2
clone size: few

CDR3 DNA: TGTGCCAGCAGCCAAGAGGTAAAGAGGAGGTCTGGGGCCAACGTCCTGACTTTC
CDR3 protein: CASSQEVKRRSGANVLTF
D gene: NA
V gene: TRBV3-1
J gene: TRBJ2-6
clone size: few

CDR3 DNA: TGTGCCAGCAGTCCCGAGGTTGGAGGCTCCTACAATGAGCAGTTCTTC
CDR3 protein: CASSPEVGGSYNEQFF
D gene: NA
V gene: TRBV6-1
J gene: TRBJ2-1
clone size: many

CDR3 DNA: TGTGCCAGCAGCTCCTCGGGGGCGGGGGACAATGAGCAGTTCTTC
CDR3 protein: CASSSSGAGDNEQFF
D gene: NA
V gene: TRBV7-9
J gene: TRBJ2-1
clone size: many

CDR3 DNA: TGTGCCAGCAGTTCCTTCACAGGGACTAATGAAAAACTGTTTTTT
CDR3 protein: CASSSFTGTNEKLFF
D gene: NA
V gene: TRBV12-3/TRBV12-4
J gene: TRBJ1-4
clone size: many

CDR3 DNA: TGTGCCAGCAGCCCTGGGACTATAAATGAGCAGTTCTTC
CDR3 protein: CASSPGTINEQFF
D gene: TRBD2
V gene: TRBV13
J gene: TRBJ2-1
clone size: many

CDR3 DNA: TGTGCCAGCAGGACAAGGACAGGGGCCCCCGATGGCTACACCTTC
CDR3 protein: CASRTRTGAPDGYTF
D gene: TRBD1
V gene: TRBV12-3/TRBV12-4
J gene: TRBJ1-2
clone size: few

CDR3 DNA: TGTGCCAGCAGCCATGGGACAGGGGGCGCAACGAACGAGCAGTACTTC
CDR3 protein: CASSHGTGGATNEQYF
D gene: TRBD1
V gene: TRBV28
J gene: TRBJ2-7
clone size: NA

CDR3 DNA: TGCAGTGCTAGAGATCTCAACATGAACACTGAAGCTTTCTTT
CDR3 protein: CSARDLNMNTEAFF
D gene: NA
V gene: TRBV20-1
J gene: TRBJ1-1
clone size: few

CDR3 DNA: TGTGCCTGGAGTGTATTCGGGATTCAAAACACCATATATTTT
CDR3 protein: CAWSVFGIQNTIYF
D gene: NA
V gene: TRBV30
J gene: TRBJ1-3
clone size: NA

CDR3 DNA: TGTGCCAGCAGTTTAACTTGGGCAGCTTTCTTT
CDR3 protein: CASSLTWAAFF
D gene: NA
V gene: TRBV27
J gene: TRBJ1-1
clone size: NA

CDR3 DNA: TGCCTAGCGGGAGGGCCGACATACAATGAGCAGTTCTTC
CDR3 protein: CLAGGPTYNEQFF
D gene: TRBD2
V gene: TRBV2
J gene: TRBJ2-1
clone size: NA

CDR3 DNA: TGTGCCAGCAGTAGCAATACCGGGACTTACACAGATACGCAGTATTTT
CDR3 protein: CASSSNTGTYTDTQYF
D gene: NA
V gene: TRBV7-9
J gene: TRBJ2-3
clone size: NA

CDR3 DNA: TGTGCCAGCAGTGAAGAGGGACAGCCTAATTCACCCCTCCACTTT
CDR3 protein: CASSEEGQPNSPLHF
D gene: TRBD1
V gene: TRBV6-4
J gene: TRBJ1-6
clone size: NA

CDR3 DNA: TGTGCCAGCAGTCTATTAGCGGGAGGGCCTAGTGATGAGCAGTTCTTC
CDR3 protein: CASSLLAGGPSDEQFF
D gene: TRBD2
V gene: TRBV27
J gene: TRBJ2-1
clone size: many

CDR3 DNA: TGTGCCAGCAGTTACGTGAAGCGGGACGATGAGCAGTTCTTC
CDR3 protein: CASSYVKRDDEQFF
D gene: TRBD2
V gene: TRBV6-2/TRBV6-3
J gene: TRBJ2-1
clone size: many

CDR3 DNA: TGTGCCAGCAGCTTAGCCGTGACTAGCTCCTACGAGCAGTACTTC
CDR3 protein: CASSLAVTSSYEQYF
D gene: NA
V gene: TRBV11-3
J gene: TRBJ2-7
clone size: many

CDR3 DNA: TGCGCCAGCAGCCAAGGCCCCTTTGTGGGAGGATCATACAATGAGCAGTTCTTC
CDR3 protein: CASSQGPFVGGSYNEQFF
D gene: NA
V gene: TRBV4-1
J gene: TRBJ2-1
clone size: few

CDR3 DNA: TGTGCCAGCGCGACCGGGACTAGCGGAGAGACCCAGTACTTC
CDR3 protein: CASATGTSGETQYF
D gene: TRBD2
V gene: TRBV6-2/TRBV6-3
J gene: TRBJ2-5
clone size: NA

CDR3 DNA: TGTGCCAGCAGGGGGGGGACAGGGCTTTCCTGGGCCCCCTACGAGCAGTACTTC
CDR3 protein: CASRGGTGLSWAPYEQYF
D gene: TRBD1
V gene: TRBV6-1
J gene: TRBJ2-7
clone size: many

CDR3 DNA: TGCAGCGTCACGGGACTAGCGGGAGGGAGGAACACCGGGGAGCTGTTTTTT
CDR3 protein: CSVTGLAGGRNTGELFF
D gene: TRBD2
V gene: TRBV29-1
J gene: TRBJ2-2
clone size: NA

CDR3 DNA: TGTGCCAGCCGCACTTCCGACTTACAAGCTTTCTTT
CDR3 protein: CASRTSDLQAFF
D gene: NA
V gene: TRBV28
J gene: TRBJ1-1
clone size: NA

CDR3 DNA: TGTGCCAGCAGCTTCAGGCGGGAGCTTGGCACCGGGGAGCTGTTTTTT
CDR3 protein: CASSFRRELGTGELFF
D gene: TRBD2
V gene: TRBV7-9
J gene: TRBJ2-2
clone size: few

CDR3 DNA: TGTGCCAGCAGTGCCCGGACAGGGGCTCCTAACTATGGCTACACCTTC
CDR3 protein: CASSARTGAPNYGYTF
D gene: TRBD1
V gene: TRBV2
J gene: TRBJ1-2
clone size: NA

CDR3 DNA: TGTGCCAGCATGACCGGGGCAGGGCCACTATACGAGCAGTACTTC
CDR3 protein: CASMTGAGPLYEQYF
D gene: NA
V gene: TRBV6-1
J gene: TRBJ2-7
clone size: many

CDR3 DNA: TGTGCCAGCAGTCCTCGTCGCACAGATACGCAGTATTTT
CDR3 protein: CASSPRRTDTQYF
D gene: NA
V gene: TRBV12-3/TRBV12-4
J gene: TRBJ2-3
clone size: many

CDR3 DNA: TGCAGTGCTAGAGATTTTCGGGAGATAACAGATACGCAGTATTTT
CDR3 protein: CSARDFREITDTQYF
D gene: NA
V gene: TRBV20-1
J gene: TRBJ2-3
clone size: many

CDR3 DNA: TGTGCCAGCAGCCAAGACCCGGACAGGGTTATGGCCGGGGAGCTGTTTTTT
CDR3 protein: CASSQDPDRVMAGELFF
D gene: TRBD1
V gene: TRBV4-2
J gene: TRBJ2-2
clone size: few

CDR3 DNA: TGTGCCACCTGCCTGTTGGTTAACTATGGCTACACCTTC
CDR3 protein: CATCLLVNYGYTF
D gene: NA
V gene: TRBV6-1
J gene: TRBJ1-2
clone size: many

CDR3 DNA: TGTGCCAGCAGCCAAGAGCAACCCGTTCTTCGCACAGATACGCAGTATTTT
CDR3 protein: CASSQEQPVLRTDTQYF
D gene: NA
V gene: TRBV14
J gene: TRBJ2-3
clone size: NA

CDR3 DNA: TGTGCCAGCAGCAGGGGAGAGTCAATTGGGGAGCAGTACTTC
CDR3 protein: CASSRGESIGEQYF
D gene: NA
V gene: TRBV27
J gene: TRBJ2-7
clone size: NA

CDR3 DNA: TGTGCCAGCGTACGGGACACCGGGGAGCTGTTTTTT
CDR3 protein: CASVRDTGELFF
D gene: NA
V gene: TRBV12-3/TRBV12-4
J gene: TRBJ2-2
clone size: few

CDR3 DNA: TGTGCCAGCAGCCCCAGAAGGATGACCTACGAGCAGTACTTC
CDR3 protein: CASSPRRMTYEQYF
D gene: NA
V gene: TRBV7-9
J gene: TRBJ2-7
clone size: many

CDR3 DNA: TGCGCCAGCAGCTTGGAGGGGACACCGAGCTCCTACGAGCAGTACTTC
CDR3 protein: CASSLEGTPSSYEQYF
D gene: NA
V gene: TRBV5-1
J gene: TRBJ2-7
clone size: many

CDR3 DNA: TGTGCCAGCAGTCCCCCGAGGCTAGCGGGAGTGAGGGAGACCCAGTACTTC
CDR3 protein: CASSPPRLAGVRETQYF
D gene: TRBD2
V gene: TRBV28
J gene: TRBJ2-5
clone size: many

CDR3 DNA: TGTGCCAGCAGCTCAGCCGGGACAGGGTCTACAGATACGCAGTATTTT
CDR3 protein: CASSSAGTGSTDTQYF
D gene: TRBD1
V gene: TRBV7-9
J gene: TRBJ2-3
clone size: many

CDR3 DNA: TGTGCCAGCACCGCGACAGGGGGCGCTGCCACTGAAGCTTTCTTT
CDR3 protein: CASTATGGAATEAFF
D gene: TRBD1
V gene: TRBV28
J gene: TRBJ1-1
clone size: many

CDR3 DNA: TGTGCCAGCAGCCAAGCCCATGGTAGCACAGATACGCAGTATTTT
CDR3 protein: CASSQAHGSTDTQYF
D gene: NA
V gene: TRBV4-2
J gene: TRBJ2-3
clone size: many

CDR3 DNA: TGTGCCAGTGAGGGTAGGAGTTCCGAGCAGTACTTC
CDR3 protein: CASEGRSSEQYF
D gene: NA
V gene: TRBV13
J gene: TRBJ2-7
clone size: many

CDR3 DNA: TGTGCCAGCAGTTTAAGTTGGACCTTCACTGAAGCTTTCTTT
CDR3 protein: CASSLSWTFTEAFF
D gene: NA
V gene: TRBV12-3/TRBV12-4
J gene: TRBJ1-1
clone size: many

CDR3 DNA: TGTGCCAGCAGCCCCCTGGGGCTAGTACGCTACGAGCAGTACTTC
CDR3 protein: CASSPLGLVRYEQYF
D gene: NA
V gene: TRBV7-9
J gene: TRBJ2-7
clone size: many

CDR3 DNA: TGTGCCAGCAGCTCCGACAGTGCTGGGGCCAACGTCCTGACTTTC
CDR3 protein: CASSSDSAGANVLTF
D gene: NA
V gene: TRBV7-9
J gene: TRBJ2-6
clone size: many

CDR3 DNA: TGTGCCAGCAGCGATAAACAGGGGATCAAGGCCTACGAGCAGTACTTC
CDR3 protein: CASSDKQGIKAYEQYF
D gene: TRBD1
V gene: TRBV13
J gene: TRBJ2-7
clone size: few

CDR3 DNA: TGCGCCAGCAATGTTGACAGGGCTGAAGCTTTCTTT
CDR3 protein: CASNVDRAEAFF
D gene: TRBD1
V gene: TRBV5-1
J gene: TRBJ1-1
clone size: NA

CDR3 DNA: TGTGCCAGCAGCCAGAGCGGAGGACTACAAGAGACCCAGTACTTC
CDR3 protein: CASSQSGGLQETQYF
D gene: NA
V gene: TRBV7-2
J gene: TRBJ2-5
clone size: many

CDR3 DNA: TGTGCCAGCAGCTCGGGGACTAGCGGGGTGGGACGCACAGATACGCAGTATTTT
CDR3 protein: CASSSGTSGVGRTDTQYF
D gene: TRBD2
V gene: TRBV7-6
J gene: TRBJ2-3
clone size: many

CDR3 DNA: TGTGCCAGCAGTTACATCGGTCCAGGGGGCAACGAGCAGTACTTC
CDR3 protein: CASSYIGPGGNEQYF
D gene: TRBD1
V gene: TRBV6-6
J gene: TRBJ2-7
clone size: many

CDR3 DNA: TGTGCCAGCAGGTATCCGGGACTAGCGAGCTCCTACAATGAGCAGTTCTTC
CDR3 protein: CASRYPGLASSYNEQFF
D gene: TRBD2
V gene: TRBV5-5
J gene: TRBJ2-1
clone size: many

CDR3 DNA: TGTGCCAGTAGGGAACGGGGCTATTCCTACGAGCAGTACTTC
CDR3 protein: CASRERGYSYEQYF
D gene: NA
V gene: TRBV19
J gene: TRBJ2-7
clone size: NA

CDR3 DNA: TGTGCCAGCAGTTTACTCTTGGGGACTAGCGGGGGGTACACGTACAATGAGCAGTTCTTC
CDR3 protein: CASSLLLGTSGGYTYNEQFF
D gene: TRBD2
V gene: TRBV27
J gene: TRBJ2-1
clone size: few

CDR3 DNA: TGTGCCAGCAGCTCGCCGACTAGCGGGAGATACGAGCAGTACTTC
CDR3 protein: CASSSPTSGRYEQYF
D gene: TRBD2
V gene: TRBV5-4
J gene: TRBJ2-7
clone size: few

CDR3 DNA: TGTGCCAGCAGCAGGGACAGGGTTAGTAGGAGGGGTCTGGAAAAACTGTTTTTT
CDR3 protein: CASSRDRVSRRGLEKLFF
D gene: TRBD1
V gene: TRBV27
J gene: TRBJ1-4
clone size: many

CDR3 DNA: TGTGCCAGCAGTGATGCCGCCTCTAATTCACCCCTCCACTTT
CDR3 protein: CASSDAASNSPLHF
D gene: NA
V gene: TRBV2
J gene: TRBJ1-6
clone size: NA

CDR3 DNA: TGTGCCAGCCCCCCTCAGGGGGGAGTACCCTACAATGAGCAGTTCTTC
CDR3 protein: CASPPQGGVPYNEQFF
D gene: NA
V gene: TRBV28
J gene: TRBJ2-1
clone size: many